What follows describes a single T cell receptor beta chain. Antigen: not known. This sample is part of a study of beta chain features in type 1 diabetes. Across the study: There was similarity between patients and healthy donors in age, gender and cell yields. Regarding the study as a whole: It was possible that PCR favored shorter templates, equally so in patients and controls.

Blood was drawn once from each donor into heparinised tubes. The draws averaged roughly 120 mL. Expressed TCRB transcripts were sequenced because the entire RNA isolate underwent reverse transcription. TCRdb keeps only in-frame clones here, not all; method: immunoSEQ multiplex PCR. The sample lists 160,000 or so clones; more than 9.5% were seen once. The sequenced material came from central memory CD4+ T cells from blood. This TCR came from a young man in good health.

The chain's CDR3 is CASSLGQNYQPQHF. The CDR3 bases are TGTGCCAGCAGCTTAGGACAGAATTATCAGCCCCAGCATTTT. The rearrangement uses TRBV7-2 and TRBJ1-5; D may be TRBD1 (5 bases). The CDR3 has 14 residues. The germline CDR1 and CDR2 sequences are SGHTA and FQGNSA. The V end lost 1 base, the J end lost 5 bases, and 9 bases lay between the germline ends.